This T cell receptor beta chain derives from a study of shared clonotypes between healthy human individuals. The wider study: CD4 naive and CD4 memory each took three plates per donor, while CD8 naive took two and CD8 memory one.

Findings and caveats of the study: The naive CD4 repertoires of a few donors were compared, and roughly 5% of clonotypes were shared.

Germline V gene lookup returns CDR1 SGHRS and CDR2 YFSETQ. Germline trimming cut 0 bases from V and 8 bases from J; bases unmatched to any gene: 7. The CDR3 extends over 14 amino acids. Regarding this clone: Its antigen remains unidentified.

Replicate PCRs run on sorted subsets employed 200 ng DNA, approximately 30,000 T cell genomes. Sequenced by immunoSEQ multiplex PCR; TCRdb stores in-frame clones only, minus some. The profile shows about 980,000 clones, around three quarters of them singletons. The sequenced material came from memory CD4+ T cells sorted from blood. Subset indicated: CD45RA-negative fraction. This chain joins TRBV5-1 and TRBJ1-2, with 7 bases lining up with TRBD1. The TCR sequence derives from a man younger than 30 in good health. The CDR3 spells CASSLDIGGRGYTF. The CDR3 bases are TGCGCCAGCAGCTTGGATATAGGGGGCAGAGGCTACACCTTC. Using reference TRBV5-1 and TRBJ1-2 for the parts outside the CDR3, the full variable domain is KAGVTQTPRYLIKTRGQQVTLSCSPISGHRSVSWYQQTPGQGLQFLFEYFSETQRNKGNFPGRFSGRQFSNSRSEMNVSTLELGDSALYLCASSLDIGGRGYTFGSGTRLTVV.